One sample yielded the 30 T cell receptor beta chains listed below, sequenced in a study of blood T cell repertoires in COVID-19 (TCRdb year 2020). To prepare the library, the immunoSEQ multiplex PCR assay was applied. TCRdb holds this immuneACCESS table with in-frame rearrangements only. Some clones are missing; in checked studies, unresolved V genes explain under half, and the rest has no known cause. Present in this sample are a few hundred thousand clones, around nine tenths of which were seen just once. Around 3.1% of the sample rests with the top ten. Sequencing used PBMCs or T cells enriched from blood (not recorded which). These receptors were collected from a woman between 35 and 50 years old who had been exposed to COVID-19.

This chain joins TRBV4-2 and TRBJ2-3; D unclear. Trimming removed 1 base from V and 5 bases from J, with 10 bases in between. The CDR3 consists of 14 residues. Germline loops: CDR1 LGHNA, CDR2 YNFKEQ. CDR3 coding DNA: TGTGCCAGCAGCCAAGGTGTCTTAAAAGATACGCAGTATTTT. Residues: CASSQGVLKDTQYF.

This chain connects TRBV13 to TRBJ2-5; perhaps TRBD1 as D (5 bases). Between the trimmed V and J ends, which lost 4 bases and 5 bases, there was a span of 23 bases. Germline V gene lookup returns CDR1 PRHDT and CDR2 FYEKMQ (reference sequence). The length of the CDR3 is 17 residues. The CDR3 DNA reads TGTGCCAGCAGCTCCTGGAGCTCCGGACACCTGCAGGAGACCCAGTACTTC. It is translated as CASSSWSSGHLQETQYF. The variable domain in full, with the rest retrieved from reference TRBV13 and TRBJ2-5, is AAGVIQSPRHLIKEKRETATLKCYPIPRHDTVYWYQQGPGQDPQFLISFYEKMQSDKGSIPDRFSAQQFSDYHSELNMSSLELGDSALYFCASSSWSSGHLQETQYFGPGTRLLVL.

This chain joins TRBV12-3 or TRBV12-4 and TRBJ2-5, with D unresolved. Trimming shortened V by 3 bases and J by 7 bases, and 12 bases separated the two germline ends. CDR3 length: 13 amino acids. The CDR3 nucleotides read TGTGCCAGCAGTTTTTCCACGCTTAGGACCCAGTACTTC. As protein: CASSFSTLRTQYF.

The V call is TRBV29-1, the J call TRBJ1-1; no clear D gene. Germline assignment: CDR1 SQVTM and CDR2 ANQGSEA. The CDR3 spans 11 residues. Trimming left V 6 bases short and J 0 bases short, with 5 bases between. DNA of the CDR3: TGCAGCGTGCGGGTGAACACTGAAGCTTTCTTT. Its translation: CSVRVNTEAFF.

This clone occurred once. The genes are TRBV5-6 and TRBJ1-6; 9 positions agree with TRBD1. Trimming removed 4 bases from V and 8 bases from J; junction bases left unmatched: 7. This CDR3 comprises 15 residues. Germline CDR1 reads SGHDT; CDR2 reads YYEEEE. The DNA for the CDR3 is TGTGCCAGCAGCCTCGACAGGGGGATCGATTCACCCCTCCACTTT. Translating gives CASSLDRGIDSPLHF.

The V gene is TRBV18, the J gene TRBJ2-1; 10 nucleotides agree with TRBD2. The CDR3 covers 16 residues. V lost 5 bases and J lost 10; bases outside the gene matches: 14. Per the germline V gene, CDR1 is KGHSH and CDR2 is LQKENI. The CDR3 DNA sequence: TGTGCCAGCTCAATTATTCCCAGCGGGGGGGCTCAGGAGCAGTTCTTC. It is translated as CASSIIPSGGAQEQFF. Full variable domain (rest looked up from reference TRBV18 and TRBJ2-1): NAGVMQNPRHLVRRRGQEARLRCSPMKGHSHVYWYRQLPEEGLKFMVYLQKENIIDESGMPKERFSAEFPKEGPSILRIQQVVRGDSAAYFCASSIIPSGGAQEQFFGPGTRLTVL.

V gene TRBV19 combines with J gene TRBJ1-5, with 8 bases matching TRBD1. Germline values: CDR1 LNHDA, CDR2 SQIVND (reference sequence). The ends lost 6 bases at V and 3 bases at J; junction bases unmatched: 4. The CDR3 is 14 residues long. The CDR3 DNA reads as TGTGCCAGTAGCAGACAGGGGACCAATCAGCCCCAGCATTTT. Its protein is CASSRQGTNQPQHF.

This sequence joins TRBV27 and TRBJ1-1, with a tentative D call TRBD1 (5 bases). Trimming cost V 8 bases and J 1 base, with 11 bases left between them. CDR1 and CDR2 from the germline V gene are MNHEY and SMNVEV (reference sequence). This CDR3 region has 13 residues. The CDR3 protein is CASWVGGNTEAFF. CDR3 sequence (DNA): TGTGCCAGCTGGGTCGGGGGGAACACTGAAGCTTTCTTT.

The gene calls are TRBV27 and TRBJ1-1, with 11 bases identical to TRBD1. From germline, CDR1 is MNHEY and CDR2 SMNVEV (reference sequence). This CDR3 spans 13 amino acids. The junction had 5 bases not matched to a gene; V was cut back by 7 bases and J by 7 bases. The CDR3 protein is CASKRTGGLEAFF. The CDR3 region has the DNA TGTGCCAGCAAACGGACAGGGGGCCTTGAAGCTTTCTTT.

V gene TRBV7-9 combines with J gene TRBJ2-3; the match to TRBD2 covers 9 bases. The germline V gene has CDR1 SEHNR and CDR2 FQNEAQ (reference sequence). The CDR3 runs to 15 residues. With V trimmed by 6 bases and J by 5 bases, 9 bases remained unmatched. CDR3 in DNA: TGTGCCAGCAGTATTGGCGGGGGGGCTTTAGATACGCAGTATTTT. It yields the protein CASSIGGGALDTQYF.

The J gene is TRBJ1-2, the V gene TRBV6-6; TRBD1 matches 9 bases. In germline, CDR1 is MNHNY, CDR2 SVGAGI (reference sequence). The V segment lost 6 bases and the J segment 0 bases; nucleotides outside the gene matches: 17. This CDR3 has 19 residues. The CDR3 protein is CASSRFQAGTGPTNYGYTF. Here the CDR3 DNA reads TGTGCCAGCAGCCGATTCCAAGCCGGGACAGGGCCCACTAACTATGGCTACACCTTC.

J is TRBJ2-5 and V is TRBV7-9; 7 bases line up with TRBD1. The CDR3 is 16 amino acids. The V segment lost 5 bases and the J segment 5 bases; nucleotides outside the gene matches: 14. Germline-derived CDR1 and CDR2 are SEHNR and FQNEAQ (reference sequence). This CDR3 reads CASSQLNRGVGETQYF. CDR3 bases: TGTGCCAGCAGCCAACTTAACAGGGGAGTCGGGGAGACCCAGTACTTC. Drawing the rest from reference TRBV7-9 and TRBJ2-5, the complete variable domain is DTGVSQNPRHKITKRGQNVTFRCDPISEHNRLYWYRQTLGQGPEFLTYFQNEAQLEKSRLLSDRFSAERPKGSFSTLEIQRTEQGDSAMYLCASSQLNRGVGETQYFGPGTRLLVL.

The CDR3 sequence: CASSQESRASGRNEQFF. The CDR3 DNA reads TGCGCCAGCAGCCAAGAAAGCCGGGCTAGCGGGCGAAATGAGCAGTTCTTC. The chain combines TRBV4-3 with TRBJ2-1, with 8 bases lining up with TRBD2. The germline V gene has CDR1 LGHNA and CDR2 YSLEER. The CDR3 runs to 17 residues. The V and J ends lost 0 bases and 7 bases, in that order; junction bases with no gene match: 11.

This chain connects TRBV27 to TRBJ1-1, with D perhaps matching TRBD1 (5 bases). The ends were cut back, 5 bases at V and 0 bases at J, with 10 bases in the middle. CDR1 is MNHEY, CDR2 SMNVEV, per germline (reference sequence). The CDR3 covers 14 residues. Here the CDR3 DNA reads TGTGCCAGCAGTAGCGGGGGAATGAACACTGAAGCTTTCTTT. Its protein product is CASSSGGMNTEAFF.

The gene calls are TRBV6-4 and TRBJ2-7; no firm D call. Germline loops: CDR1 MRHNA, CDR2 SNTAGT. The CDR3 covers 14 residues. The V end was cut by 9 bases, the J end by 9 bases, with 24 bases between. CDR3 region: CASPRPPILTLQYV. In DNA form, the CDR3 reads TGTGCCAGTCCGCGGCCACCTATCCTTACGCTGCAGTACGTC.

The chain links TRBV27 to TRBJ1-5; TRBD1 aligns across 12 bases. CDR1 and CDR2 from the germline V gene are MNHEY and SMNVEV (reference sequence). V was clipped by 7 bases and J by 2 bases; unmatched bases: 12. There are 18 residues in the CDR3. This chain's CDR3 is CASNPGQGAIGGNQPQHF. The CDR3 DNA sequence: TGTGCCAGCAATCCGGGACAGGGGGCGATAGGTGGCAATCAGCCCCAGCATTTT.

The chain couples TRBV18 to TRBJ1-2; 7 positions agree with TRBD1. CDR3 size: 15 residues. Germline CDR1 reads KGHSH; CDR2 reads LQKENI. The V gene end was trimmed by 3 bases and the J gene end by 4 bases; junction bases not matched to a gene: 8. CDR3 loop: CASSPSEGAAYGYTF. CDR3 DNA sequence: TGTGCCAGCTCACCTTCTGAGGGGGCCGCCTATGGCTACACCTTC. Complete variable domain (other parts from reference TRBV18 and TRBJ1-2): NAGVMQNPRHLVRRRGQEARLRCSPMKGHSHVYWYRQLPEEGLKFMVYLQKENIIDESGMPKERFSAEFPKEGPSILRIQQVVRGDSAAYFCASSPSEGAAYGYTFGSGTRLTVV.

The V gene is TRBV6-6, the J gene TRBJ1-2; TRBD1 agrees at 7 bases. CDR3 length: 13 residues. The junction had 7 bases not matched to a gene; V was cut back by 6 bases and J by 6 bases. Germline loops: CDR1 MNHNY, CDR2 SVGAGI (reference sequence). CDR3 sequence reads: CASSFDRDHGYTF. In DNA, the CDR3 is TGTGCCAGCAGCTTCGACAGGGATCATGGCTACACCTTC.

In its sample, this clone was seen a few times. The CDR3 protein is CASSSTGGNEAFF. The CDR3, as DNA: TGTGCCAGCAGTTCCACAGGCGGGAATGAAGCTTTCTTT. The chain uses TRBV6-5 and TRBJ1-1; D might be TRBD1 (5 bases). CDR3 length: 13 residues. Trimming stripped 4 bases from V and 7 bases from J, with 13 bases between. Germline assignment: CDR1 MNHEY and CDR2 SVGAGI.

This clone was seen just once. This chain links TRBV11-1 with TRBJ2-4; TRBD1 is a possible D gene (7 bases). From germline, CDR1 is SGHAT and CDR2 FQDESV (reference sequence). CDR3 length: 15 amino acids. V lost 5 bases to trimming and J lost 6 bases, with 17 bases between them. As DNA, the CDR3 is TGTGCCAGCAGCCCCAGGGGCGGGGACAGAAACATTCAGTACTTC. Translation gives CASSPRGGDRNIQYF.

This clone was seen just once. The CDR3 DNA is TGTGCCAGTAGAAAACAGGGCGTCACTGAAGCTTTCTTT. Translating it yields CASRKQGVTEAFF. The chain uses TRBV19 and TRBJ1-1, with a weak D call TRBD1 (6 bases). This CDR3 region has 13 residues. Germline values: CDR1 LNHDA, CDR2 SQIVND (reference sequence). V shed 6 bases and J shed 4 bases, with 12 bases lying between them. The full variable domain, rest sourced from reference TRBV19 and TRBJ1-1, is DGGITQSPKYLFRKEGQNVTLSCEQNLNHDAMYWYRQDPGQGLRLIYYSQIVNDFQKGDIAEGYSVSREKKESFPLTVTSAQKNPTAFYLCASRKQGVTEAFFGQGTRLTVV.

CDR3 bases: TGTGCCAGCTCACCAACCGAGCCCAGGGGATCCGATGGCTACACCTTC. Translation gives CASSPTEPRGSDGYTF. The genes are TRBV18 and TRBJ1-2; D is possibly TRBD1 (6 bases). The germline V gene has CDR1 KGHSH and CDR2 LQKENI. V gave up 2 bases and J gave up 6 bases, with 19 bases separating them. The CDR3 is 16 residues long.

The gene calls are TRBV29-1 and TRBJ1-2, with 7 bases matching TRBD1. Germline V CDR1 and CDR2: SQVTM, ANQGSEA. CDR3 length equals 13 residues. J was trimmed by 7 bases and V by 7 bases; bases with no gene match: 12. The CDR3 region is CSGEDRYNGGYTF. The DNA of the CDR3 is TGCAGCGGGGAGGACAGGTATAACGGTGGCTACACCTTC.

The chain uses TRBV5-1 and TRBJ1-3; D is ambiguous. Germline CDR1 reads SGHRS; CDR2 reads YFSETQ. V was cut by 0 bases and J by 2 bases, with 6 bases left in between. The CDR3 is 14 residues long. The CDR3 DNA reads as TGCGCCAGCAGCTTGGTCGGTACTGGAAACACCATATATTTT. Its translation: CASSLVGTGNTIYF.

V and J are TRBV4-1 and TRBJ2-7; TRBD2 might be the D (6 bases). Germline V lookup: CDR1 MGHRA, CDR2 YSYEKL. This CDR3 spans 14 amino acids. V gave up 5 bases and J gave up 2 bases, with 13 bases separating them. CDR3 sequence: CASSNHPGAYEQYF. The DNA for the CDR3 is TGCGCCAGCAGCAACCACCCGGGGGCCTACGAGCAGTACTTC.

Only one count was recorded for this clone. The rearrangement uses TRBV5-1 and TRBJ1-4; perhaps TRBD1 as D (6 bases). V dropped 5 bases and J dropped 8 bases, with 16 bases sitting between them. The CDR3 is made up of 14 amino acids. The germline V gene has CDR1 SGHRS and CDR2 YFSETQ. CDR3 nucleotide sequence: TGCGCCAGCAGGGCCCCGGACAGAGGGGAAAAACTGTTTTTT. As protein: CASRAPDRGEKLFF.

The chain links TRBV19 to TRBJ2-1, with D tentatively TRBD1 (5 bases). CDR3 length equals 15 residues. The germline gives CDR1 LNHDA, CDR2 SQIVND (reference sequence). The V and J ends lost 3 bases and 2 bases respectively, with 11 bases between them. DNA of the CDR3: TGTGCCAGTAGTATTACCAGGACACCCTACAATGAGCAGTTCTTC. It encodes CASSITRTPYNEQFF.

V usage is TRBV2 and J usage is TRBJ2-5; D might be TRBD1 (5 bases). This CDR3 spans 15 amino acids. With 7 bases removed from V and 3 bases from J, the gap between germline ends came to 18 bases. Germline values: CDR1 SNHLY, CDR2 FYNNEI. The CDR3 nucleotides read TGTGCCAGCACCCGAAGAGGTACGACAGAAGAGACCCAGTACTTC. Translating gives CASTRRGTTEETQYF.

The chain joins TRBV18 to TRBJ2-7, with 9 bases identical to TRBD2. Per germline, CDR1 KGHSH and CDR2 LQKENI. The CDR3 runs 15 residues. V lost 2 bases, J lost 4 bases, and 6 bases stayed unmatched. The CDR3 is CASSPMAGGPYEQYF. Written as DNA, the CDR3 is TGTGCCAGCTCACCAATGGCGGGGGGGCCGTACGAGCAGTACTTC.

This rearrangement joins TRBV10-3 to TRBJ1-5; D unclear. Germline CDR1 is ENHRY and CDR2 is SYGVKD. This CDR3 is 14 amino acids long. Trimming stripped 5 bases from V and 0 bases from J, with 8 bases between. The CDR3 region has the DNA TGTGCCATCAGTAAGAGCTATAGCAATCAGCCCCAGCATTTT. Translation gives CAISKSYSNQPQHF.